These T cell receptor beta chains were read from a single sample in a study of response to subunit inactivated influenza vaccine. TCRdb processed the RT-PCR reads anew with MiXCR; each CDR3 protein has one entry. The sample lists 300,000 to 350,000 distinct CDR3 sequences, approximately 20% occurring once. The sequences come from PBMCs from blood, collected 21 months after vaccination. These receptors were collected from a man in his fifties or sixties who received an inactivated influenza vaccine. Each CDR3 is given without its conserved first and last residue.

>TRBV5-1|TRBJ1-6
ASKEGEYNSPLH
>TRBV6-5|TRBJ2-1
ASSYTSPYNEQF
>TRBV6-5|TRBJ2-7
ASSGTDYEQY
>TRBV28|TRBJ1-1
ASSNPRGGTEAF
>TRBV7-2|TRBJ1-4
ASSLVQGIGEKLF
>TRBV29-1|TRBJ2-7
SVGGLGNRNEQY
>TRBV6-4|TRBJ2-3
ASSARLASTDTQY
>TRBV28|TRBJ2-7
ASNRPSYEQY
>TRBV7-3|TRBJ2-2
ASSFLPQGGNTGELF
>TRBV28|TRBJ1-3
ASSLTYASSGNTIY
>TRBV27|TRBJ2-5
ASSLLADSFQETQY
>TRBV7-9|TRBJ1-3
ASSSRGGVVGNTIY
>TRBV5-1|TRBJ1-1
ASSRQGDTEAF
>TRBV28|TRBJ2-1
ASCRGTGPNEQF
>TRBV6-6|TRBJ1-2
ASSPGLNYGYT
>TRBV2|TRBJ2-1
ASSGVAGVNNEQF
>TRBV6-5|TRBJ1-2
ASSYSLGFNYGYT
>TRBV7-9|TRBJ1-1
ASSWDRVNTEAF
>TRBV10-3|TRBJ1-1
AIRDATEAF